This TCR beta chain was obtained from a study of blood T cell repertoires in COVID-19. Under the authors' procedure: How many nucleated cells were present was estimated from reference gene primer amplification. Only in-frame clones appear in the TCRdb table, and some are missing; sequencing was by immunoSEQ multiplex PCR. V, J and clone size derive from that table, while D and trimming were established from the DNA sequence. Of approximately 40,000 clones in the sample, 75% to 90% were seen once. The V end lost 1 base, the J end lost 3 bases, and 7 bases lay between the germline ends. The CDR3 has 13 residues. Germline values: CDR1 SGDLS, CDR2 YYNGEE.

The chain couples TRBV9 to TRBJ2-5; no definite D call. The TCR comes from a man between 60 and 70 years old with acute or convalescent COVID-19. What was sequenced was peripheral blood. In nucleotides, the CDR3 is TGTGCCAGCAGCGTACGAGGAAAAGAGACCCAGTACTTC. Translated, it gives CASSVRGKETQYF.